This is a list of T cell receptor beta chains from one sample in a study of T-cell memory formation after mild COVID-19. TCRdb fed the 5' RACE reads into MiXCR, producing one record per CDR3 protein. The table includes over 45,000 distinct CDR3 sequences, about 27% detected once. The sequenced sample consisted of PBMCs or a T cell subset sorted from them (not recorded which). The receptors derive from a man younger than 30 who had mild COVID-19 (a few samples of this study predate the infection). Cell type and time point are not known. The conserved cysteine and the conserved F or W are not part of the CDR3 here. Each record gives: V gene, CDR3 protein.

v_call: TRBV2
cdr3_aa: ASTRLAQETQY

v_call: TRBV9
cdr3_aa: ASSPRYSGGWGETQY

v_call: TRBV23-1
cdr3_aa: ASLRGENEQF

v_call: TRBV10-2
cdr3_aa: ASTDGGGGFYEQY

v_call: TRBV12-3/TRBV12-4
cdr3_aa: ASERGRTDTQY

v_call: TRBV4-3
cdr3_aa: ASSPGLLTDTQY

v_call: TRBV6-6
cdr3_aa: ASSYSASGGVREKLF

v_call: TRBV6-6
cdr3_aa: ASSNTPRNQETQY

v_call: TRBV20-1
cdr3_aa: SARGPLGRGSSSTDTQY

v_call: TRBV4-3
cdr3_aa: ASSQGAGVSTDTQY

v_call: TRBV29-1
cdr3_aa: SVPPGRQAEQF

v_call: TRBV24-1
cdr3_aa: ATSDSTTWNTGELF

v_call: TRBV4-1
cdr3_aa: ASSQVLLTGDVLTQY

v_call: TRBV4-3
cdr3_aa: ASSQDRGSYEQY

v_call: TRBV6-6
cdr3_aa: ASRDSSSYNEQF

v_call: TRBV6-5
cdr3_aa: ASSYGFRKQETQY

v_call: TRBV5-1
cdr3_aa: ASSSPSANTEAF

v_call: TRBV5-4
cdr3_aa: ASSLGAGPIRNTQY

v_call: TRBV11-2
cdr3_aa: ASSLVPAGGHQETQY

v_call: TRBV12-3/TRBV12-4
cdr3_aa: ASSPPDRSCQH

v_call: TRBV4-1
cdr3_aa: ASSLRLDRGGYNQPQH

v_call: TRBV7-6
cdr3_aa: ASSYGQVEQF

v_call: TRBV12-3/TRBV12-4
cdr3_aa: ASSSTGEPGYT

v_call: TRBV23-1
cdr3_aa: ASRTRERGTGELF

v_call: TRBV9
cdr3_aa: ASSVVNTDTQY

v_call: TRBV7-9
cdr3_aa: ASSLSASSTDTQY